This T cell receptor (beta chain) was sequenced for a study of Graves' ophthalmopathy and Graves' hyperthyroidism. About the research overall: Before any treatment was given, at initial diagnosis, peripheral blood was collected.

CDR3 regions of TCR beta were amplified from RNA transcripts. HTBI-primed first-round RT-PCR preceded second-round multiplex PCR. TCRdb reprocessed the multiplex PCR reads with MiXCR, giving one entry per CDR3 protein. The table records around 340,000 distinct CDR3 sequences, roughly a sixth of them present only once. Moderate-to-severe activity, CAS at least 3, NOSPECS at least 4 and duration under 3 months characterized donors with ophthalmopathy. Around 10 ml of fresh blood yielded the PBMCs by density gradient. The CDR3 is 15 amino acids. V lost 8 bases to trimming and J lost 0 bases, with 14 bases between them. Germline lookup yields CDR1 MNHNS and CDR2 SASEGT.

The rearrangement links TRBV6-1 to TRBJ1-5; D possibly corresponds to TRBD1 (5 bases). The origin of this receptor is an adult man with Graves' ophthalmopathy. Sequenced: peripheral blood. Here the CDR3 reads CASAGDGNSNQPQHF. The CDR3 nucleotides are TGTGCCAGCGCGGGGGACGGAAATAGCAATCAGCCCCAGCATTTT.